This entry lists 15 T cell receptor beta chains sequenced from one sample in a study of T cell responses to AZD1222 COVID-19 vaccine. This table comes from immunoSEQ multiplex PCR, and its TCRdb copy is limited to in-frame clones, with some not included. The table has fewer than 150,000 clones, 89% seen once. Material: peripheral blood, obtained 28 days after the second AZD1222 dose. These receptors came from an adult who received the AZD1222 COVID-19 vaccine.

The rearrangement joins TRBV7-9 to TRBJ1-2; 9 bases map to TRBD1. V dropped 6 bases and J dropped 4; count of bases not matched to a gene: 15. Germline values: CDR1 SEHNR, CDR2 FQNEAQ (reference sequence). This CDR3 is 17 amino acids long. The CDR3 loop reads CASRLGQGTSSSYGYTF. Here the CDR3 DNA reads TGTGCCAGCAGACTTGGACAGGGGACATCCTCTTCCTATGGCTACACCTTC.

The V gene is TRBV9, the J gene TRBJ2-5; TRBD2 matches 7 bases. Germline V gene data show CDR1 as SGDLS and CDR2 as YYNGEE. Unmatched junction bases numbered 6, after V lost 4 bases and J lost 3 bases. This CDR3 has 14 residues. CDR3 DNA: TGTGCCAGCAGCCCCGCGGGGGTAGAAGAGACCCAGTACTTC. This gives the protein CASSPAGVEETQYF. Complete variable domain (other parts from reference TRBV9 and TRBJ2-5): DSGVTQTPKHLITATGQRVTLRCSPRSGDLSVYWYQQSLDQGLQFLIQYYNGEERAKGNILERFSAQQFPDLHSELNLSSLELGDSALYFCASSPAGVEETQYFGPGTRLLVL.

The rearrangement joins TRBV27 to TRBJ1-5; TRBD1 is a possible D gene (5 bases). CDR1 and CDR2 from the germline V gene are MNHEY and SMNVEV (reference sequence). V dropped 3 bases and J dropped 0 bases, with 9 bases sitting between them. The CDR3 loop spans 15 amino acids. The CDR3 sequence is CASSLGQHSNQPQHF. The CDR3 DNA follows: TGTGCCAGCAGTTTGGGGCAGCATAGCAATCAGCCCCAGCATTTT.

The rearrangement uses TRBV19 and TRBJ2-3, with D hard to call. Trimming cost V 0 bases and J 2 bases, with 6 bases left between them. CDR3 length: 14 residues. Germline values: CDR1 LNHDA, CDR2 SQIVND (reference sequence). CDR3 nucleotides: TGTGCCAGTAGTATAGACGGACCCACAGATACGCAGTATTTT. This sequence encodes CASSIDGPTDTQYF.

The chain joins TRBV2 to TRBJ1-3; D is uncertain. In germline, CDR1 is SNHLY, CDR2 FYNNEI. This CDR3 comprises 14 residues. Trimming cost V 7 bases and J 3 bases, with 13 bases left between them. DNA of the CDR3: TGTGCCAGCAAGGACCCCGGGTATGGAAACACCATATATTTT. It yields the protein CASKDPGYGNTIYF.

CDR3 loop: CASSSITVTSGRAVNEQFF. The CDR3 coding sequence is TGTGCCAGCAGCTCTATTACAGTGACTAGCGGGAGGGCCGTCAATGAGCAGTTCTTC. The chain links TRBV13 to TRBJ2-1; 14 positions match TRBD2. The J segment lost 6 bases and the V segment lost 4 bases, leaving 14 bases of the junction unmatched. Per the germline V gene, CDR1 is PRHDT and CDR2 is FYEKMQ (reference sequence). This CDR3 contains 19 residues.

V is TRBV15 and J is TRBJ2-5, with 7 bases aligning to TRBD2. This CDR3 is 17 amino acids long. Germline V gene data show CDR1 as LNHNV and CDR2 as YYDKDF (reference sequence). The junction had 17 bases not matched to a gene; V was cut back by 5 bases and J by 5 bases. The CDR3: CATSREFRTREGETQYF. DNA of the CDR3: TGTGCCACCAGCCGGGAGTTCAGGACTAGGGAGGGGGAGACCCAGTACTTC.

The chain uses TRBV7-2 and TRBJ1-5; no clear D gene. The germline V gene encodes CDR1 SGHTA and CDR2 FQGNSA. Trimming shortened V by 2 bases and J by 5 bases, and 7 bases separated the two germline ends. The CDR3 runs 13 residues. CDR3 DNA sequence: TGTGCCAGCAGCTTATGGGCTGATCAGCCCCAGCATTTT. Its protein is CASSLWADQPQHF.

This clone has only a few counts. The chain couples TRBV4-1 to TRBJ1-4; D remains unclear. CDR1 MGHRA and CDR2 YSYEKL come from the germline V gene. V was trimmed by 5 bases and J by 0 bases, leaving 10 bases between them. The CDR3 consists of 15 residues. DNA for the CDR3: TGCGCCAGCAGCAATCCAGGTGCAACTAATGAAAAACTGTTTTTT. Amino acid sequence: CASSNPGATNEKLFF.

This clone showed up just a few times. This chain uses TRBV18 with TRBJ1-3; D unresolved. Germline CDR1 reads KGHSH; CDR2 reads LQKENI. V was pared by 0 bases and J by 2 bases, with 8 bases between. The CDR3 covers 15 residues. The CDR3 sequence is CASSPPGRAGNTIYF. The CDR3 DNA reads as TGTGCCAGCTCACCACCGGGAAGGGCTGGAAACACCATATATTTT.

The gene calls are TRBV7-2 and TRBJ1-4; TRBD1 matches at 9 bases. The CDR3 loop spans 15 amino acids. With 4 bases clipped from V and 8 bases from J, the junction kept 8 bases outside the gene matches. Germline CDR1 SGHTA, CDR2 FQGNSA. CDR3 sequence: CASSSPGTGHEKLFF. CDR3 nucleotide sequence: TGTGCCAGCAGCTCCCCCGGGACAGGGCACGAAAAACTGTTTTTT. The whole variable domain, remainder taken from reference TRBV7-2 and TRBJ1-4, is GAGVSQSPSNKVTEKGKDVELRCDPISGHTALYWYRQSLGQGLEFLIYFQGNSAPDKSGLPSDRFSAERTGGSVSTLTIQRTQQEDSAVYLCASSSPGTGHEKLFFGSGTQLSVL.

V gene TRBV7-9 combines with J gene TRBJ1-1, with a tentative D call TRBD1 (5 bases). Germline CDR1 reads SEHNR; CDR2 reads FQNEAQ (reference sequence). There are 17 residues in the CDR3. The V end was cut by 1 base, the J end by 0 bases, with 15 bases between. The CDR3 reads CASSLVPGWGMNTEAFF. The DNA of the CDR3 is TGTGCCAGCAGCTTAGTCCCAGGGTGGGGTATGAACACTGAAGCTTTCTTT. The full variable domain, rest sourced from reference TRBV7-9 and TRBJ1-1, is DTGVSQNPRHKITKRGQNVTFRCDPISEHNRLYWYRQTLGQGPEFLTYFQNEAQLEKSRLLSDRFSAERPKGSFSTLEIQRTEQGDSAMYLCASSLVPGWGMNTEAFFGQGTRLTVV.

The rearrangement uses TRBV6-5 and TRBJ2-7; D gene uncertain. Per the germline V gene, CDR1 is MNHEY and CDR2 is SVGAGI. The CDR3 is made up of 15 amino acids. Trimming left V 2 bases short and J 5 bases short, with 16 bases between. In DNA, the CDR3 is TGTGCCAGCAGTTACGTGCCCCAACCCCCAGACGAGCAGTACTTC. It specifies CASSYVPQPPDEQYF.

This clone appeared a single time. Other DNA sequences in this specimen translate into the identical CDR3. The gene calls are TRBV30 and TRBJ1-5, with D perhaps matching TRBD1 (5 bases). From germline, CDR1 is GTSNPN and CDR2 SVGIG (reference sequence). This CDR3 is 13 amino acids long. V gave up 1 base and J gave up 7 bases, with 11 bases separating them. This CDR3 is CAWSGREYQPQHF. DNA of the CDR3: TGTGCCTGGAGTGGCAGGGAGTACCAGCCCCAGCATTTT.

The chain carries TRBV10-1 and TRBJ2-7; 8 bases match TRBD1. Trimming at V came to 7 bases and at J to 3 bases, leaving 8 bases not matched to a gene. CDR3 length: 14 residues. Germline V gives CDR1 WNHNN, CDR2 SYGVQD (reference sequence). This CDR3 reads CASTLGQGLYEQYF. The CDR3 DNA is TGCGCCAGCACTCTAGGACAGGGTCTCTACGAGCAGTACTTC.